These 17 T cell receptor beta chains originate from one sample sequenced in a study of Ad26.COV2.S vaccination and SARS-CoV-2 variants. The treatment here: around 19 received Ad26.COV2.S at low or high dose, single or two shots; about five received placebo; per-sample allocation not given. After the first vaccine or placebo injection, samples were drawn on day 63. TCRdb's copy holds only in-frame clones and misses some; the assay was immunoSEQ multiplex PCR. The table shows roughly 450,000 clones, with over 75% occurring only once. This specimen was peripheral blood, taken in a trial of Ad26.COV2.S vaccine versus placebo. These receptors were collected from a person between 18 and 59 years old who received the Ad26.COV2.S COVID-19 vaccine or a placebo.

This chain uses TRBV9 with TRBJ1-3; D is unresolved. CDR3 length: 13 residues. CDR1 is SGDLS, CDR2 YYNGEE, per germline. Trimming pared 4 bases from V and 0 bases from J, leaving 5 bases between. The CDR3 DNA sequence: TGTGCCAGCAGCCCTCTCTCTGGAAACACCATATATTTT. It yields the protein CASSPLSGNTIYF.

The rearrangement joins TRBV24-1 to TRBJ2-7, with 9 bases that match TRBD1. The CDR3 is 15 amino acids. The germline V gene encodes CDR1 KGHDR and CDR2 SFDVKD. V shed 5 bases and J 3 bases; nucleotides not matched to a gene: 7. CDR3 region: CATSVPRQGDYEQYF. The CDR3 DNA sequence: TGTGCCACCAGTGTTCCGAGACAGGGGGACTACGAGCAGTACTTC.

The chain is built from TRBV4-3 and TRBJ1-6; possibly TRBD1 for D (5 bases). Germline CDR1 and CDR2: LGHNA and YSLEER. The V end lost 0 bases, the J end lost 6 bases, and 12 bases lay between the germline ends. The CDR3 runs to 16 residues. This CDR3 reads CASSQDLPGTNSPLHF. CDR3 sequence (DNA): TGCGCCAGCAGCCAAGATCTCCCAGGGACTAATTCACCCCTCCACTTT.

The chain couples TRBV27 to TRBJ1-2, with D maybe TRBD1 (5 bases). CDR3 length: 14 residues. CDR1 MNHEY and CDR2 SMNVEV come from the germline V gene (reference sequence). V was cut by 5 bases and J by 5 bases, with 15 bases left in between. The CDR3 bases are TGTGCCAGCAGTCCCGAGGGGATACCGTATGGCTACACCTTC. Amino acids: CASSPEGIPYGYTF.

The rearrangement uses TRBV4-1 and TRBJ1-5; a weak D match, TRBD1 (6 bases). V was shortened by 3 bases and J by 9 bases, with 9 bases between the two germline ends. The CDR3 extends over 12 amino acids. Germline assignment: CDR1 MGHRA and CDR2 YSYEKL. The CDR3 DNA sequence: TGCGCCAGCAGCCAGACAGGATCGCCCCAGCATTTT. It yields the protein CASSQTGSPQHF.

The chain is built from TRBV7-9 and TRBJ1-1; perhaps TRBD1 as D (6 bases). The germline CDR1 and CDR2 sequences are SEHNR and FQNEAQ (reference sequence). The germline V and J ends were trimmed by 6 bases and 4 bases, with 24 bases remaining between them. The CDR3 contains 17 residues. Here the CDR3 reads CASSQLGLGAGFTEAFF. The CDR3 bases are TGTGCCAGCAGTCAACTAGGTTTGGGGGCCGGATTCACTGAAGCTTTCTTT.

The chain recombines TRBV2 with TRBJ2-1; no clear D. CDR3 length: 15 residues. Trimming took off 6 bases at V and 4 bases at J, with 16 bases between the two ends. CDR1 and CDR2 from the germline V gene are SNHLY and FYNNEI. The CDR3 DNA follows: TGTGCCAGCAGGGCCGAGGCTAACCCATACAATGAGCAGTTCTTC. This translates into CASRAEANPYNEQFF.

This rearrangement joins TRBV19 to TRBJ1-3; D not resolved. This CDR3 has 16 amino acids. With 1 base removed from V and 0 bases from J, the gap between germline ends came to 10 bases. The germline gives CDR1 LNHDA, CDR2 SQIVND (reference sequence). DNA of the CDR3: TGTGCCAGTAGTATAGGCCATGGAAGCTCTGGAAACACCATATATTTT. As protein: CASSIGHGSSGNTIYF.

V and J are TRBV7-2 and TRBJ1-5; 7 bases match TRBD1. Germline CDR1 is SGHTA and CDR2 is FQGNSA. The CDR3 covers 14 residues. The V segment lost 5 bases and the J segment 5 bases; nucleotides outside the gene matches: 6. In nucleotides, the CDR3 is TGTGCCAGCAGCCAGGGGGGGACTGATCAGCCCCAGCATTTT. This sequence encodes CASSQGGTDQPQHF.

The CDR3 loop reads CASSPAGGAEQYF. Written as DNA, the CDR3 is TGTGCCAGCTCACCCGCGGGGGGCGCCGAGCAGTACTTC. The chain employs TRBV18 and TRBJ2-7; 8 nucleotides match TRBD2. CDR1 is KGHSH, CDR2 LQKENI, per germline. This CDR3 has 13 amino acids. V dropped 3 bases and J dropped 6; count of bases not matched to a gene: 4. The full variable domain, completed using reference TRBV18 and TRBJ2-7, is NAGVMQNPRHLVRRRGQEARLRCSPMKGHSHVYWYRQLPEEGLKFMVYLQKENIIDESGMPKERFSAEFPKEGPSILRIQQVVRGDSAAYFCASSPAGGAEQYFGPGTRLTVT.

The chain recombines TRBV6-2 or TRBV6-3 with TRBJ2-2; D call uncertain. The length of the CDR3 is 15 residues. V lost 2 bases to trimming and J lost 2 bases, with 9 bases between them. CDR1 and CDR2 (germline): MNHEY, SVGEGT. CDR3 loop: CASSYRRKNTGELFF. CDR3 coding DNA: TGTGCCAGCAGTTACCGTCGCAAAAACACCGGGGAGCTGTTTTTT.

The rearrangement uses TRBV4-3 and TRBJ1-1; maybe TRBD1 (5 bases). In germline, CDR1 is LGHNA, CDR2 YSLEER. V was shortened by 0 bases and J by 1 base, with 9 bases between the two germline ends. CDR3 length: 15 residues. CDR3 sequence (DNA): TGCGCCAGCAGCCAAGATGACAGCGGGAACACTGAAGCTTTCTTT. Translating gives CASSQDDSGNTEAFF.

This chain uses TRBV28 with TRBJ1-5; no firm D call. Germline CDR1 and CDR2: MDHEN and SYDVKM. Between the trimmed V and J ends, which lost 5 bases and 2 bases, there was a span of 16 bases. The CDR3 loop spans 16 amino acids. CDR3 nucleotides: TGTGCCAGCAGTATTTGGAGTGGGCTCGGCAATCAGCCCCAGCATTTT. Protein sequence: CASSIWSGLGNQPQHF. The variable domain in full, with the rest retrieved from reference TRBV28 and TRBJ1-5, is DVKVTQSSRYLVKRTGEKVFLECVQDMDHENMFWYRQDPGLGLRLIYFSYDVKMKEKGDIPEGYSVSREKKERFSLILESASTNQTSMYLCASSIWSGLGNQPQHFGDGTRLSIL.

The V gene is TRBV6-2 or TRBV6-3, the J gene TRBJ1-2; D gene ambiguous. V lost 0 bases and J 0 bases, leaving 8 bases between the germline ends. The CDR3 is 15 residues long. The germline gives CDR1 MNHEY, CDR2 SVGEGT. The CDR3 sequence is CASSYSVVSNYGYTF. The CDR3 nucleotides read TGTGCCAGCAGTTACTCGGTCGTTTCTAACTATGGCTACACCTTC.

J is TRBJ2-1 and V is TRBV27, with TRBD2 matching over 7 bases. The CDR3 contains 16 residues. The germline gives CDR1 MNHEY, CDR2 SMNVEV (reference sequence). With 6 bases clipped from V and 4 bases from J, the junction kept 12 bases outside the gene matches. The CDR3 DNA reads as TGTGCCAGCAGCCCCCTGGCGGGGGAGGGGTACAATGAGCAGTTCTTC. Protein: CASSPLAGEGYNEQFF.

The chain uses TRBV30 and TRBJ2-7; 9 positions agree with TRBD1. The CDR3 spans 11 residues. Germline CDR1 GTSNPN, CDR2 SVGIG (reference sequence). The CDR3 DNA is TGTGCAGGGACAGGGATGTACGAGCAGTACTTC. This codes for CAGTGMYEQYF.

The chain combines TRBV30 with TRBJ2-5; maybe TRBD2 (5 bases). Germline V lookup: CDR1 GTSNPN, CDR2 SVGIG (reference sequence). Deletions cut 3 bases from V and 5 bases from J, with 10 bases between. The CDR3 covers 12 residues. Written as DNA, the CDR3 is TGTGCCTGGAGCAGCAGGAGGGAGACCCAGTACTTC. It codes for CAWSSRRETQYF.